This T cell receptor beta chain was retrieved from a study of vaccination and CD4 T cells after COVID-19 (dated 2022 in TCRdb). In the study overall: Convalescent patients had a positive SARS-CoV-2 result on nasal swab PCR, and of these patients, several had mild disease and one had severe disease. In control cultures, a CEFX viral epitope pool was used as positive control, an HIV-1 Nef peptide pool was used as negative control, or no peptide was added. Each participant got two doses of either the Pfizer-BioNTech BNT162b2 vaccine (n=8) or the Moderna mRNA-1273 vaccine (n=2). The convalescent cohort included six males and four females, with two Hispanic individuals, seven Caucasians, two Asians and one multiracial person. Post-vaccine blood samples were collected a median of around 10 weeks after the second vaccine dose, ranging from roughly 13 to 250 days. Overlapping spike peptide pools from SARS-CoV-2 and from the common cold coronaviruses HCoV-NL63, HCoV-OC43 and HCoV-229E were used as culture stimuli. In approximately ten COVID-19 convalescent patients and several infection-naive healthy vaccine recipients, the spike-specific CD4+ TCR repertoire before mRNA vaccination was compared with the repertoire after mRNA vaccination. Post-COVID blood samples from convalescent patients were collected a median of approximately 100 days after diagnosis, with a range of 35 to 161 days. Points the paper makes about the study in general: Among convalescent patients, a median approximately 88% of the SARS-CoV-2-reactive clones seen after vaccination appeared only after vaccination, which suggests priming specific to the vaccine. Of the vaccine-specific clones in convalescent patients, 304 of 307, or nearly all, reacted only to SARS-CoV-2 spike and did not cross-react with common cold coronaviruses. An increase in the median number of SARS-CoV-2-reactive clonotypes from approximately 23 after infection to 38 after vaccination was observed, but the change was not found to be significant. Only a relatively small number of convalescent patients were included in the study, and early timepoints following natural infection were not analyzed.

This clonotype was recorded a few times. The antigen it recognizes is unknown. No much larger clone is present one base from it, and per-base qualities are unavailable. The library was prepared using PCR. DNA from cultured CD4+ T cells underwent TCR sequencing with the Oncomine TCR Beta short-read assay at the Johns Hopkins FTIC core. The QIAamp micro DNA kit was used to extract genomic DNA from the cultured CD4+ T cells. Oncomine TCR Beta libraries from cultured CD4+ T cells were pooled with unique dual indexes and sequenced on an Illumina iSeq 100. In the authors' own workflow: Non-productive sequences were removed, and CDR3s that did not start with C, did not end with F or W, or were shorter than 7 amino acids were discarded. Antigen-specific clonotypes were identified using the MANAFEST web application through comparison of peptide-stimulated wells with reference and other culture wells. For a clone to be called positive, the clone needed an FDR below 0.05, an odds ratio above 5, and a productive frequency above 0.1% in at least two of three replicate wells. Clonotypes that were significantly expanded in both SARS-CoV-2 spike wells and at least one common cold coronavirus spike condition were defined as cross-reactive. Similarity between CDR3 sequences was evaluated in R version 3.6.1 using Levenshtein distances (stringdist) and unrooted phylogenetic trees (ape). TCRdb applied fastp at Q25 and MiXCR to the public reads, then kept only in-frame beta chains. Entries that share a CDR3 protein sequence are merged under the most common genes and DNA. These V and J calls are TCRdb output, not the study's own analysis. Recorded for this sample are 14,000 to 15,000 distinct CDR3 sequences; roughly two fifths of them occurred a single time. The ten largest clones add up to about 8.1% of the sample.

The treatment or condition label on this specimen signifies: roughly 10-day PBMC culture with coronavirus spike peptide pools or control peptides (ViraFEST assay). To expand antigen-specific T cells with peptide pools and then pick out the expanded clonotypes through TCR sequencing, the study relied on the ViraFEST assay. The convalescent patients' positive SARS-CoV-2 PCR tests fell between March and December 2020, which was before the Alpha, Beta and Delta variants emerged in the United States. Approximately 1.8 million PBMCs per well were cultured in IMDM with roughly 4.8% human AB serum and 8 to 10 IU/ml IL-2, plus 10 ug/ml peptide pools. Half of the culture medium was replaced with fresh IL-2-containing medium on days 3 and 7. CD4+ T cells were isolated after around 9 days of culture through negative selection using the EasySep CD4+ T cell isolation kit. PBMCs were separated from whole blood using Ficoll-Paque Plus gradient centrifugation and then either used fresh or cryopreserved at -140C. In general, triplicate wells were set up for every culture condition.

Measured from the cysteine to the phenylalanine, the CDR3 is 14 residues long. CDR3 DNA is the only sequence kept; it has 42 bases, read in frame from the first base. The V end gives up 5 bases and the J end 2 bases, leaving 4 bases in the junction not matched to a gene. Per the germline V gene, SGHVS is the CDR1 and FQNEAQ is the CDR2. The rearrangement joined TRBV7-8 to TRBJ2-7; 9 central nucleotides agree with TRBD2. The sequence derives from a human donor who had recovered from COVID-19. The sample consisted of CD4+ T cells from blood, cultured in vitro. The nucleotides read TGTGCCAGCAGCATGACTAGCGGAACCTACGAGCAGTACTTC. It is translated as CASSMTSGTYEQYF.